Given below is one T cell receptor beta chain in context. The clone's antigen remains unknown. Base qualities were left out, and no much larger clone turns up one base away. The data are from a study of blood T cell repertoires in COVID-19 (dated by TCRdb to 2020 to 2021). Looking at the study overall: The collaborator samples originated in the United States, Italy and Spain and spanned the acute and convalescent phases of COVID-19. Samples were obtained from the ongoing ImmuneRACE study (first 160 participants) and from some 1,300 subjects provided by 6 global collaborators. Deeply sampled blood TCRbeta repertoires from subjects exposed to, actively infected with, or recovered from COVID-19 were included in the dataset. The repertoires were made available in a free public database intended to serve as a resource for research on the immune response to SARS-CoV-2. The material from the prospective study consisted of cDNA or gDNA derived from T cells, B-cell-depleted T cells, or PBMCs. Where available, HLA class I and class II types were obtained from metadata supplied by the sample provider rather than from assay-based typing. Nearly every sample came with metadata listing a de-identified subject ID, COVID-19 status, age in years and sex. General study outcomes and caveats: The quantity of clinical and demographic metadata differed by source and by participant and was supplied without curation.

Here V drops 1 base and J drops 4 bases, and the junction holds 11 bases not matched to any gene. For CDR1 and CDR2, the germline V gene (reference sequence) lists LNHDA and SQIVND. Including cysteine and phenylalanine, the CDR3 has 18 amino acids. Only CDR3 DNA is held: 54 bases, read in frame from base 1. TCRbeta CDR3 regions were amplified from genomic DNA by means of the immunoSEQ Assay, a bias-controlled multiplex PCR. On the authors' methods: The number of nucleated cells in each sample was estimated from the amplification of reference gene primers within the assay. To quantify the absolute abundance of each unique TCRbeta CDR3 rearrangement, sequence reads were collapsed and filtered. Productive Simpson clonality was computed per sample as the square root of Simpson's diversity index over productive rearrangements. The table comes from immuneACCESS by way of TCRdb, which keeps in-frame sequences with V and J called. Part of the clones is missing from these tables; in studies checked, under half for an unresolved V gene and the rest for unknown reasons. V, J and clone size are those of that table, while D and trimming were read from the DNA. A total of about 220,000 clones appear in this sample, 90% of them only once. Roughly 15% of the sample goes to the ten largest clones.

In the prospective study, participants were roughly 18 to 100 years old, resided in about two dozen geographic areas of the United States, and were enrolled through a virtual design. To assign participants to cohorts, the prospective study relied on clinical history that participants themselves reported in a screening survey and a study questionnaire. Exposed participants had been in contact, within 2 weeks of entering the study, with a person who had a PCR-confirmed or clinician-diagnosed case of COVID-19. Mobile phlebotomists in the prospective study collected whole blood, serum and a nasopharyngeal or oropharyngeal swab from every participant. Over an approximately 2-month period, participants in the prospective study had the option of providing additional blood draws and questionnaires. Before DNA extraction, blood samples from the prospective study were shipped at room temperature or frozen.

The sequence was collected from a man aged 25-45 years who had been exposed to COVID-19. The sequenced material came from PBMCs or T cells enriched from blood (not recorded which). The rearranged segments are TRBV19 and TRBJ2-3; 10 bases in between match TRBD2. The CDR3: CASSIGTQLAGKPDTQYF. The DNA sequence reads TGTGCCAGTAGTATAGGAACCCAACTAGCGGGGAAACCAGATACGCAGTATTTT.